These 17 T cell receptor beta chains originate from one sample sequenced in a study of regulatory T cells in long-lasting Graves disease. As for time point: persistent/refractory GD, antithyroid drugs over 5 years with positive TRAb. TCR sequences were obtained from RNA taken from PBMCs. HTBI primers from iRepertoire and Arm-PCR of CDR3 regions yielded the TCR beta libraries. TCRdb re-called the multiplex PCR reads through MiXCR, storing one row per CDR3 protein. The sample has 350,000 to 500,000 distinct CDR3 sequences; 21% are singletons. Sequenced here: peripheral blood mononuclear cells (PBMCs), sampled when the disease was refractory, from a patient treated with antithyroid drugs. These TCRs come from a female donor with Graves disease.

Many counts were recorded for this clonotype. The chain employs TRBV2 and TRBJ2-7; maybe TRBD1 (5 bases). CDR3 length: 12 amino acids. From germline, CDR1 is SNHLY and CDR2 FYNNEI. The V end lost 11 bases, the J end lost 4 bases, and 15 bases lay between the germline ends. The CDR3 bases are TGTGCCGGATCCAGGGCAGGGTACGAGCAGTACTTC. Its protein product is CAGSRAGYEQYF.

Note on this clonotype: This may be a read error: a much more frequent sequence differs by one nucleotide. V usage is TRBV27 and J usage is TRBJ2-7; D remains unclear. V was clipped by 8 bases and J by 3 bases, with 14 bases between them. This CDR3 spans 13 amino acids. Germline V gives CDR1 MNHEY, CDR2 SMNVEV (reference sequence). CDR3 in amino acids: CASGPTTFYEQYF. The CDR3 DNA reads TGTGCCAGCGGCCCGACAACCTTCTACGAGCAGTACTTC.

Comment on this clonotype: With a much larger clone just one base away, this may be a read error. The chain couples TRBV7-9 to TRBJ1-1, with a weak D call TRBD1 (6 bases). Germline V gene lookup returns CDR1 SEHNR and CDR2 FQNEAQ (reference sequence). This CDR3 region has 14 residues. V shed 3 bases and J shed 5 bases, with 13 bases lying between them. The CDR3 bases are TGTGCCAGCAGCTTCACAAGGGGGGCAACTGAAGCTTTCTTT. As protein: CASSFTRGATEAFF.

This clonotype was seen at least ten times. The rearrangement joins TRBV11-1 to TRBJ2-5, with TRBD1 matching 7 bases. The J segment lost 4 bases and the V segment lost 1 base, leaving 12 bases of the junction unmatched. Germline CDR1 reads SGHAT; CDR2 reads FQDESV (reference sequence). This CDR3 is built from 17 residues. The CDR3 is CASSLGRMARGRETQYF. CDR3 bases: TGTGCCAGCAGCTTAGGGAGGATGGCGAGGGGGCGAGAGACCCAGTACTTC. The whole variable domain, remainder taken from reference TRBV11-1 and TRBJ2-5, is EAEVAQSPRYKITEKSQAVAFWCDPISGHATLYWYRQILGQGPELLVQFQDESVVDDSQLPKDRFSAERLKGVDSTLKIQPAELGDSAMYLCASSLGRMARGRETQYFGPGTRLLVL.

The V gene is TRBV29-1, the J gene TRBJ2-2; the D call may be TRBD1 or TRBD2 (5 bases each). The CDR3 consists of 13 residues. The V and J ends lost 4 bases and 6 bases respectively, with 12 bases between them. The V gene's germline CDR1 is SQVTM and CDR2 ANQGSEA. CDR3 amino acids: CSVGGESAGELFF. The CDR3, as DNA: TGCAGCGTTGGAGGGGAGTCCGCCGGGGAGCTGTTTTTT.

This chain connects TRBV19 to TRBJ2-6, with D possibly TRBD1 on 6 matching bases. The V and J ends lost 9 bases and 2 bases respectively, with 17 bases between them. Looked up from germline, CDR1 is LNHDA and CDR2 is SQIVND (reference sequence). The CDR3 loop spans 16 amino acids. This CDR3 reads CASRRDTQPGANVLTF. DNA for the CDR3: TGTGCCAGCCGCCGGGACACCCAACCTGGGGCCAACGTCCTGACTTTC.

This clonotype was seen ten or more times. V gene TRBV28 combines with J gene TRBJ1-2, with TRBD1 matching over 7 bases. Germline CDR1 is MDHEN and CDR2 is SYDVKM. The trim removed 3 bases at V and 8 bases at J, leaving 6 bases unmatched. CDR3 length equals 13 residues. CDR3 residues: CASSFDRVGGYTF. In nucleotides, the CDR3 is TGTGCCAGCAGTTTCGACAGGGTGGGAGGCTACACCTTC.

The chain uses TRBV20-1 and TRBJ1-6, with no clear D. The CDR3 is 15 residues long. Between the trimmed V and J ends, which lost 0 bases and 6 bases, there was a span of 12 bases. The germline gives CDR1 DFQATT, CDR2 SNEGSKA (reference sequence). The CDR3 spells CSARDLKDFNSPLHF. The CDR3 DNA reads TGCAGTGCTAGAGATCTAAAGGACTTTAATTCACCCCTCCACTTT.

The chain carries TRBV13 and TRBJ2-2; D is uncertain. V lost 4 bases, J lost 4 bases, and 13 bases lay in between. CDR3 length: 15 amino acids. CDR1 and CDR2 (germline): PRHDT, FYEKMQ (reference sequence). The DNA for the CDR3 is TGTGCCAGCAGCTCCCCCATTTCCCGCACCGGGGAGCTGTTTTTT. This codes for CASSSPISRTGELFF.

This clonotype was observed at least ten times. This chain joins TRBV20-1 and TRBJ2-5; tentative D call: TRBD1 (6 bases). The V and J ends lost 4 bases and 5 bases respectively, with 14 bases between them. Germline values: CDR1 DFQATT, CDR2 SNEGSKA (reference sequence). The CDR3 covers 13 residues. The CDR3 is CSATRTVEETQYF. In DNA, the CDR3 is TGCAGTGCTACCAGGACAGTCGAGGAGACCCAGTACTTC.

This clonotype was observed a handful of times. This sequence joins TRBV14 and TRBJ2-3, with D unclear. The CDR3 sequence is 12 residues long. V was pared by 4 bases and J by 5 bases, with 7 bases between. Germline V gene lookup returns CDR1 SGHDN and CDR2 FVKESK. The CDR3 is CASSLYRDTQYF. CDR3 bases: TGTGCCAGCAGCCTCTACAGAGATACGCAGTATTTT.

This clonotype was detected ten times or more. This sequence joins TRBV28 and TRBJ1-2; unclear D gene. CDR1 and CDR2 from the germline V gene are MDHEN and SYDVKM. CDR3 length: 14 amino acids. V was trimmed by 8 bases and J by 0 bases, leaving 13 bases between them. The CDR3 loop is CASGTDVSNYGYTF. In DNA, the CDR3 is TGTGCCAGCGGAACGGACGTTTCTAACTATGGCTACACCTTC.

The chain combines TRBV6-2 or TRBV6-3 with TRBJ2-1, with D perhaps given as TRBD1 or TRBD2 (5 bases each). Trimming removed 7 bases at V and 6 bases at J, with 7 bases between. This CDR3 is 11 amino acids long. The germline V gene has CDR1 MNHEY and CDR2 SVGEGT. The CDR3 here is CASNGANEQFF. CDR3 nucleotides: TGTGCCAGCAACGGGGCCAATGAGCAGTTCTTC.

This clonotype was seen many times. As DNA, the CDR3 is TGTGCCAGCCTGACAGGGTGGGGGAACACTGAAGCTTTCTTT. As protein: CASLTGWGNTEAFF. The genes are TRBV28 and TRBJ1-1; 7 bases are shared with TRBD1. V lost 8 bases and J lost 1; bases outside the gene matches: 7. Germline CDR1 and CDR2: MDHEN and SYDVKM. The CDR3 spans 14 residues.

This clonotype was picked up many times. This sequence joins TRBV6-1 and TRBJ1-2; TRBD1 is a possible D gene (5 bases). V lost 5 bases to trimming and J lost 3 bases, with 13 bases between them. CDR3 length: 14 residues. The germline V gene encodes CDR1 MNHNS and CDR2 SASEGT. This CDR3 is CASSQGGIDYGYTF. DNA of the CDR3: TGTGCCAGCAGTCAGGGAGGGATTGACTATGGCTACACCTTC.

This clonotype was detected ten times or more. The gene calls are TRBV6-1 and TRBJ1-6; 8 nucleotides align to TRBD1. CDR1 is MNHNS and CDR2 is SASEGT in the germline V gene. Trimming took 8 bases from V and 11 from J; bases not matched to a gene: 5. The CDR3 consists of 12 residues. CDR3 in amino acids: CASDRGEPPLHF. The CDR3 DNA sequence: TGTGCCAGCGACAGGGGAGAGCCACCCCTCCACTTT.

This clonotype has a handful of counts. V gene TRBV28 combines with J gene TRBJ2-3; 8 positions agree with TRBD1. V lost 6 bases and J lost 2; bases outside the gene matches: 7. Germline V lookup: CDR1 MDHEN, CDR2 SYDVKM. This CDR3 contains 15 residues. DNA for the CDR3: TGTGCCAGCAGGCCAGGGGGCTCGTTCACAGATACGCAGTATTTT. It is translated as CASRPGGSFTDTQYF.